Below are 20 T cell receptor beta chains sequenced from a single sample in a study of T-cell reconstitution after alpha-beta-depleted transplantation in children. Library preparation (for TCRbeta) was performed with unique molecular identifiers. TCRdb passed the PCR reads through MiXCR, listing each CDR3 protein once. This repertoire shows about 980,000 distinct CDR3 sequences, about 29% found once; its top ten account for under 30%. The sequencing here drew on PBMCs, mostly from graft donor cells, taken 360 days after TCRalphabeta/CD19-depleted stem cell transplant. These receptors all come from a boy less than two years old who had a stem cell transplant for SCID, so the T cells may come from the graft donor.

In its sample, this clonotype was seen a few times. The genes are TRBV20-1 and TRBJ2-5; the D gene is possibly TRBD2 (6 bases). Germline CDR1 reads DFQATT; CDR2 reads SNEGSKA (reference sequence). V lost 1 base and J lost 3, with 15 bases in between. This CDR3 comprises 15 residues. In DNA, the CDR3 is TGCAGTGCTAGAGCAGAGGCGGGGTTGGAAGAGACCCAGTACTTC. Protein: CSARAEAGLEETQYF.

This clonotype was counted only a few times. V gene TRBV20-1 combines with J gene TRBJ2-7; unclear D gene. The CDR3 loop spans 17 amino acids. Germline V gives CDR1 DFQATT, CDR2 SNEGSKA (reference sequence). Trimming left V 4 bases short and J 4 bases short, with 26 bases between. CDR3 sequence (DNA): TGCAGTGCTAAAGGTCCAAGTTACAGCGTCTTAAATTACGAGCAGTACTTC. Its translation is CSAKGPSYSVLNYEQYF.

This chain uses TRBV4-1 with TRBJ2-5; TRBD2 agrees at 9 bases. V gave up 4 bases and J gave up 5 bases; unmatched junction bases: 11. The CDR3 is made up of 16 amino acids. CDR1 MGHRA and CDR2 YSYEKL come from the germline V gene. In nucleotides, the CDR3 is TGCGCCAGCAGCCGCGATGCGGCTAGCGGGGTTGAGACCCAGTACTTC. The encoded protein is CASSRDAASGVETQYF.

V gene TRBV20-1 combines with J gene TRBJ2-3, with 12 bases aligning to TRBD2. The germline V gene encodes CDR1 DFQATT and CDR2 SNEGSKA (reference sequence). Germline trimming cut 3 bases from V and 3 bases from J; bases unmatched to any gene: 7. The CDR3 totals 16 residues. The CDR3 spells CSASPRTSGETDTQYF. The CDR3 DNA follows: TGCAGTGCTAGCCCAAGGACTAGCGGGGAGACAGATACGCAGTATTTT.

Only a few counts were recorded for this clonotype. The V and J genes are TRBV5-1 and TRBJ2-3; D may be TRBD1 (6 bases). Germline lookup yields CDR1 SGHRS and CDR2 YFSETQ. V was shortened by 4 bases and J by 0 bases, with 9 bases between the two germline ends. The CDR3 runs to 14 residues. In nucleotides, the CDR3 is TGCGCCAGCAGCGTCGACAGGAGCACAGATACGCAGTATTTT. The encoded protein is CASSVDRSTDTQYF.

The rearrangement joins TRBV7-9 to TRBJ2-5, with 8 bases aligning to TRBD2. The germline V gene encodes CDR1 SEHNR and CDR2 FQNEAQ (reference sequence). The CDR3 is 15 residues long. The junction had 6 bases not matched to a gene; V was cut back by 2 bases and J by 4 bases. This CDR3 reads CASSLSGTSGETQYF. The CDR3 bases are TGTGCCAGCAGCTTATCTGGGACTAGTGGAGAGACCCAGTACTTC. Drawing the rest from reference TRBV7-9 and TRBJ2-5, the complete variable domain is DTGVSQNPRHKITKRGQNVTFRCDPISEHNRLYWYRQTLGQGPEFLTYFQNEAQLEKSRLLSDRFSAERPKGSFSTLEIQRTEQGDSAMYLCASSLSGTSGETQYFGPGTRLLVL.

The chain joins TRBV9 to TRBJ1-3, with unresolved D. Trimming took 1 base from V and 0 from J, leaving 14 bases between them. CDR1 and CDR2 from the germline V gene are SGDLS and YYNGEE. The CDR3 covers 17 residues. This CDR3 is CASSVLVGGSSGNTIYF. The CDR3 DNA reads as TGTGCCAGCAGCGTACTTGTCGGCGGTAGCTCTGGAAACACCATATATTTT.

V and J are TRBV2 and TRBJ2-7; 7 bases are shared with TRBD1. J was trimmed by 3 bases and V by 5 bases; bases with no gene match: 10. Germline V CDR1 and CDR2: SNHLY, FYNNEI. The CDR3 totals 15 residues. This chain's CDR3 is CASSLDRRLGYEQYF. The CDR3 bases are TGTGCCAGCAGTTTGGACAGGCGACTTGGCTACGAGCAGTACTTC.

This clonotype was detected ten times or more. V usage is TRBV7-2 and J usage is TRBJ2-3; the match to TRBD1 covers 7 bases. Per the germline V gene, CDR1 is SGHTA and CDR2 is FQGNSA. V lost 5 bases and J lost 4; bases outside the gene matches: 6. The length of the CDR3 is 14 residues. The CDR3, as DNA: TGTGCCAGCAGCACTCGGACAGGCCCAGATACGCAGTATTTT. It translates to CASSTRTGPDTQYF.

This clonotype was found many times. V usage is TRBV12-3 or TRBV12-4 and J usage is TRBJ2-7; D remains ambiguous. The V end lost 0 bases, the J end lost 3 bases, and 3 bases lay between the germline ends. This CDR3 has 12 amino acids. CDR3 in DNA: TGTGCCAGCAGTTTAGCGTACTACGAGCAGTACTTC. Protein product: CASSLAYYEQYF.

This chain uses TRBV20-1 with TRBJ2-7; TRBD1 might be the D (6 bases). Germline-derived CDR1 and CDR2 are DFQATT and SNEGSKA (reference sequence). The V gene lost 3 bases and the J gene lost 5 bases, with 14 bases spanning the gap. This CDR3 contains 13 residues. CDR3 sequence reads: CSARGHRVDEQYF. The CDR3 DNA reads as TGCAGTGCTAGGGGTCACAGGGTCGACGAGCAGTACTTC.

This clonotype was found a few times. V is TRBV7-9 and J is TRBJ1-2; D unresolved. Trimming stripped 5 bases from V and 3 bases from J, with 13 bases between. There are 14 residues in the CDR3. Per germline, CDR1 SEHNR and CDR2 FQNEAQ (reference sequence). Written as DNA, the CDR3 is TGTGCCAGCAGCCCCGGTGGCGCGTACTATGGCTACACCTTC. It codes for CASSPGGAYYGYTF.

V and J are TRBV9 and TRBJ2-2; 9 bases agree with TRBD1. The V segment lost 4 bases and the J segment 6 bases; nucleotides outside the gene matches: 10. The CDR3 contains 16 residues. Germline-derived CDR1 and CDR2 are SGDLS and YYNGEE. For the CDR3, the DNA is TGTGCCAGCAGCAGCCCCGGGACAGGGAGGGCCGGGGAGCTGTTTTTT. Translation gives CASSSPGTGRAGELFF.

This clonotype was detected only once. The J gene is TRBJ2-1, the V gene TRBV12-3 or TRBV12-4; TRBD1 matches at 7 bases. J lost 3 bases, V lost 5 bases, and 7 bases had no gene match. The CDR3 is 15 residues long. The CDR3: CASSVGQSRYNEQFF. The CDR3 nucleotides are TGTGCCAGCAGTGTGGGACAGTCCCGCTACAATGAGCAGTTCTTC.

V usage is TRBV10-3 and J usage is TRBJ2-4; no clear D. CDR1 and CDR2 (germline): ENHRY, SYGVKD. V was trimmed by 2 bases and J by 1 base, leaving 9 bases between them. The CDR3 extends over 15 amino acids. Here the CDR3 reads CAISEPQMAKNIQYF. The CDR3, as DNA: TGTGCCATCAGTGAGCCGCAGATGGCCAAAAACATTCAGTACTTC.

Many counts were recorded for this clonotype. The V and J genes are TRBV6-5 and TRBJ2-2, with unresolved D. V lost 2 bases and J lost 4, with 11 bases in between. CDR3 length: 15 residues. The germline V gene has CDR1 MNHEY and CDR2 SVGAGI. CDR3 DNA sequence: TGTGCCAGCAGTTACCTACTACCAGGCACCGGGGAGCTGTTTTTT. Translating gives CASSYLLPGTGELFF.

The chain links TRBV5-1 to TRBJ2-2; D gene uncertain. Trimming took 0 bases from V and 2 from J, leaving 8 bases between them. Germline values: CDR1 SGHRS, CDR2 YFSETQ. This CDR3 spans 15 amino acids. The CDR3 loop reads CASSLVMGNTGELFF. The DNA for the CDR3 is TGCGCCAGCAGCTTGGTTATGGGCAACACCGGGGAGCTGTTTTTT. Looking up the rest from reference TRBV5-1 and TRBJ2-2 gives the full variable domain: KAGVTQTPRYLIKTRGQQVTLSCSPISGHRSVSWYQQTPGQGLQFLFEYFSETQRNKGNFPGRFSGRQFSNSRSEMNVSTLELGDSALYLCASSLVMGNTGELFFGEGSRLTVL.

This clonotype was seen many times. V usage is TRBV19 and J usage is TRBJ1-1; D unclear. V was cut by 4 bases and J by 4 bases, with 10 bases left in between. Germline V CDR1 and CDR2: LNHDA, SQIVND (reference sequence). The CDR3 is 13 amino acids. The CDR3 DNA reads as TGTGCCAGTAGTACAGTGGGATCCACTGAAGCTTTCTTT. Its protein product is CASSTVGSTEAFF.

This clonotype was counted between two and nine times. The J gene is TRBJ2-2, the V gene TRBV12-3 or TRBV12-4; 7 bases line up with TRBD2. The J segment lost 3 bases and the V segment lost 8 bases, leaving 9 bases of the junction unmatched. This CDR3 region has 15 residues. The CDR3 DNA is TGTGCCAGCTCGGGCAGGCGGGAGCACACCGGGGAGCTGTTTTTT. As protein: CASSGRREHTGELFF.

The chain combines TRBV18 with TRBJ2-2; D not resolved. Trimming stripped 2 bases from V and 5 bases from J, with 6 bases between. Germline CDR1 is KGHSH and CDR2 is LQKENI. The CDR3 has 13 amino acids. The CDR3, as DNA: TGTGCCAGCTCACCATTGGAAACCGGGGAGCTGTTTTTT. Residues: CASSPLETGELFF.